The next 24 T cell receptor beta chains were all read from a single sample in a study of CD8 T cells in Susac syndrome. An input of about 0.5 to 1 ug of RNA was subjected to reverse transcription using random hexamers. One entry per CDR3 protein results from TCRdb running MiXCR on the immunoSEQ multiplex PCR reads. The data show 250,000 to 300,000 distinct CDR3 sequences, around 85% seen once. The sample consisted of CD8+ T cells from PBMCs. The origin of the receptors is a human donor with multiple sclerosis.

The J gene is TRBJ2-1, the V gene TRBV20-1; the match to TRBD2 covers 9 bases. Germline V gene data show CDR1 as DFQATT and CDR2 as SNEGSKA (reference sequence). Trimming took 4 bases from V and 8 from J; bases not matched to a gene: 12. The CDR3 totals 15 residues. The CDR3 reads CSATSQREVYHEQFF. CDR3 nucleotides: TGCAGTGCTACTTCACAGCGGGAGGTTTACCATGAGCAGTTCTTC.

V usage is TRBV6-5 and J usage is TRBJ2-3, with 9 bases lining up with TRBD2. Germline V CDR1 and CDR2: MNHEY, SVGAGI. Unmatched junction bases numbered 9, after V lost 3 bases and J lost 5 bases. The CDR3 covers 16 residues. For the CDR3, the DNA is TGTGCCAGCAGTTATCGGCTAGCGGGATCGGGAGATACGCAGTATTTT. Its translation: CASSYRLAGSGDTQYF.

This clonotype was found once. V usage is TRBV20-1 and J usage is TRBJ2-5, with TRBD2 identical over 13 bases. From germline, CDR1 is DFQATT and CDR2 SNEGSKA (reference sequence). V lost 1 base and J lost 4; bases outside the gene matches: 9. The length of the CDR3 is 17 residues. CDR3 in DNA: TGCAGTGCTAGAGGCACAGGACTAGCGGGAGATCCAGAGACCCAGTACTTC. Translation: CSARGTGLAGDPETQYF.

CDR3: CASSSPSTSGILELFF. The CDR3 coding sequence is TGTGCCAGCAGTTCACCCTCGACTAGCGGGATTCTTGAGCTGTTTTTT. The V call is TRBV27, the J call TRBJ2-2; 11 nucleotides agree with TRBD2. The CDR3 is 16 residues long. Germline V gene lookup returns CDR1 MNHEY and CDR2 SMNVEV (reference sequence). V was pared by 4 bases and J by 11 bases, with 12 bases of the junction left unmatched.

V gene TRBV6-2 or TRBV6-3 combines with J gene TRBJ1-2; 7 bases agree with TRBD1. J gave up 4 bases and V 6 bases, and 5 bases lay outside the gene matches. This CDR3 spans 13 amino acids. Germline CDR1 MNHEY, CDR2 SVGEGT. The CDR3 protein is CASRPGQPYGYTF. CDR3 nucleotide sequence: TGTGCCAGCAGGCCGGGACAGCCCTATGGCTACACCTTC.

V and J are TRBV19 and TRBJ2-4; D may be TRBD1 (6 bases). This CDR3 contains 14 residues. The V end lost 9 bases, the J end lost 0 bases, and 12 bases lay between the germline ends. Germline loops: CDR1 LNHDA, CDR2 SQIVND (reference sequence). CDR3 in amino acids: CASKDSLAKNIQYF. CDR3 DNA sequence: TGTGCCAGCAAGGACAGCCTAGCCAAAAACATTCAGTACTTC.

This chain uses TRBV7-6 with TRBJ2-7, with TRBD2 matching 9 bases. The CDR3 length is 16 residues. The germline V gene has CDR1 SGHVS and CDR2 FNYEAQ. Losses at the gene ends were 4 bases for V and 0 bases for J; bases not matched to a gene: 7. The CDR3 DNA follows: TGTGCCAGCAGCTCTAGGGCGGGAGGGCCCTCCTACGAGCAGTACTTC. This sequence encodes CASSSRAGGPSYEQYF.

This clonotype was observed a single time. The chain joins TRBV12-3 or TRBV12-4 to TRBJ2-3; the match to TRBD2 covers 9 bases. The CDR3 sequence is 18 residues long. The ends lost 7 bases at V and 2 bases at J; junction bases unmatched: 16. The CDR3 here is CASTWTYRLAGTTDTQYF. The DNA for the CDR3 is TGTGCCAGCACTTGGACTTATCGGCTAGCGGGGACCACAGATACGCAGTATTTT.

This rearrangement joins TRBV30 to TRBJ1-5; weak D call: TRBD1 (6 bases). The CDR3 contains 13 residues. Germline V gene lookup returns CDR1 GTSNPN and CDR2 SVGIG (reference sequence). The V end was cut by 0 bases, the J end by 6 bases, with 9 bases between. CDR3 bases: TGTGCCTGGAGTGTACAGGGTAGTCAGCCCCAGCATTTT. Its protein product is CAWSVQGSQPQHF.

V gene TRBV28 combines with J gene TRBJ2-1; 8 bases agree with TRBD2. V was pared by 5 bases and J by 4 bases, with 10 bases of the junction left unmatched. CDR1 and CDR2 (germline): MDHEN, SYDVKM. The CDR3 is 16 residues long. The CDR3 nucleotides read TGTGCCAGCAGTCCGGGTCTTACTAGCGGATACAATGAGCAGTTCTTC. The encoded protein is CASSPGLTSGYNEQFF.

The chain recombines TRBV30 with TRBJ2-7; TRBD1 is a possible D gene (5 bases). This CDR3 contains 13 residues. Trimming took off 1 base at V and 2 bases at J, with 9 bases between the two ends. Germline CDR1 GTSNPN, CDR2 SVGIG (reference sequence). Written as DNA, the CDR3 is TGTGCCTGGAGTGGGGGCCCTGCCTACGAGCAGTACTTC. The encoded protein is CAWSGGPAYEQYF.

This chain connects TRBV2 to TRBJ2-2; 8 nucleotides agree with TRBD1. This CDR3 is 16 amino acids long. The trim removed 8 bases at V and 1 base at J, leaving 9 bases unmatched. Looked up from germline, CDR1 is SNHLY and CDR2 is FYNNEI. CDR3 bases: TGTGCCAGCGTCCCCCCCGGGACAGGGAACACCGGGGAGCTGTTTTTT. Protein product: CASVPPGTGNTGELFF.

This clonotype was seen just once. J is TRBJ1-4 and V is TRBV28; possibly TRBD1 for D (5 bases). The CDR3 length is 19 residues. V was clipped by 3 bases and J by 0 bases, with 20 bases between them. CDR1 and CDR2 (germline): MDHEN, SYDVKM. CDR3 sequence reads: CASSFVGDADPATNEKLFF. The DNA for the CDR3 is TGTGCCAGCAGTTTTGTAGGGGACGCGGACCCGGCAACTAATGAAAAACTGTTTTTT.

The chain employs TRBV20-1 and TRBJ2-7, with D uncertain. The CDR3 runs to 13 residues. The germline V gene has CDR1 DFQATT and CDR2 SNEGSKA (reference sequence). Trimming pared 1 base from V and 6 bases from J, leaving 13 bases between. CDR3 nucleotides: TGCAGTGCTAGAGCAGTCTCACAAATCGAGCAGTACTTC. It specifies CSARAVSQIEQYF.

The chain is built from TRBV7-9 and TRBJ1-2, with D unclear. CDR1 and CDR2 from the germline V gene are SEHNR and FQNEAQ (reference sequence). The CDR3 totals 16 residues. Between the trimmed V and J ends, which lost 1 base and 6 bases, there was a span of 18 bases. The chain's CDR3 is CASSLGRGLNEDGYTF. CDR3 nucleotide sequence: TGTGCCAGCAGCTTAGGTCGAGGCCTCAATGAAGATGGCTACACCTTC.

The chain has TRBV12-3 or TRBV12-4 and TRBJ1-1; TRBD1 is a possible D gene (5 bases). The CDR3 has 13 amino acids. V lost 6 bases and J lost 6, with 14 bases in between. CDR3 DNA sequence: TGTGCCAGCAGGTATCAGGGAGCCGCTGAAGCTTTCTTT. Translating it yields CASRYQGAAEAFF.

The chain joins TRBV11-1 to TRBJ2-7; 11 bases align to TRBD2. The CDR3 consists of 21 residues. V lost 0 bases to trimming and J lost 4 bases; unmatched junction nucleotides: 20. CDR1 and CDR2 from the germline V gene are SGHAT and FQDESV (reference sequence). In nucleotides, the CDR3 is TGTGCCAGCAGCTTAGCAGAAAACTTGGGACTAGCGGACCTCCCCTCTTACGAGCAGTACTTC. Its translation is CASSLAENLGLADLPSYEQYF.

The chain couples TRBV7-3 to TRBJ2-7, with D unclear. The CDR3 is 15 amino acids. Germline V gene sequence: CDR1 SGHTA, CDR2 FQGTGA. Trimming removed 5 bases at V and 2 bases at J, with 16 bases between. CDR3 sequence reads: CASSHRPSHPYEQYF. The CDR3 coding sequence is TGTGCCAGCAGCCACCGACCTAGTCACCCCTACGAGCAGTACTTC.

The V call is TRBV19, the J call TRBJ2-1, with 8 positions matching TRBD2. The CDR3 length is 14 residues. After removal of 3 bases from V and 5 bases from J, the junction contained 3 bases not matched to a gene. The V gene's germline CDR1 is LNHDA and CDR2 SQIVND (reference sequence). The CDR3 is CASSIGRADNEQFF. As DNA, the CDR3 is TGTGCCAGTAGTATCGGGAGGGCCGACAATGAGCAGTTCTTC.

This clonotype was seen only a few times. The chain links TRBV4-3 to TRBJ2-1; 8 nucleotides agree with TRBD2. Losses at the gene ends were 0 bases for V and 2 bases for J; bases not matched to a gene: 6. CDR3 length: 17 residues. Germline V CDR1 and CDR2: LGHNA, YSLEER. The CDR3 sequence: CASSQDGAGGAYNEQFF. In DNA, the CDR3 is TGCGCCAGCAGCCAAGATGGGGCGGGAGGCGCCTACAATGAGCAGTTCTTC.

CDR3 region: CASSPPLRLAGGLHEQYF. CDR3 coding DNA: TGTGCCAGCAGCCCCCCACTGCGACTAGCGGGAGGTCTCCACGAGCAGTACTTC. The chain joins TRBV7-9 to TRBJ2-7; TRBD2 matches 13 bases. CDR1 is SEHNR, CDR2 FQNEAQ, per germline (reference sequence). The CDR3 runs to 18 residues. Losses at the gene ends were 5 bases for V and 5 bases for J; bases not matched to a gene: 15.

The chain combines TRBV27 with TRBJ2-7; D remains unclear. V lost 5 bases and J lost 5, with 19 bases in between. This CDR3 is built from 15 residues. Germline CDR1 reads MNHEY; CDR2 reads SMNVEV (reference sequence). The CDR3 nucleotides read TGTGCCAGCAGTCCCTCGACCTACCCAGTCCACGAGCAGTACTTC. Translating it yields CASSPSTYPVHEQYF.

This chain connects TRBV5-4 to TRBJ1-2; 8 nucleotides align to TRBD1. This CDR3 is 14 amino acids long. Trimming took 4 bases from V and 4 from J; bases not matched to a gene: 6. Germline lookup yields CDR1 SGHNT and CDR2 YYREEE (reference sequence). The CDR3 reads CASSPAGGIYGYTF. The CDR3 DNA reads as TGTGCCAGCAGCCCTGCAGGGGGCATCTATGGCTACACCTTC.

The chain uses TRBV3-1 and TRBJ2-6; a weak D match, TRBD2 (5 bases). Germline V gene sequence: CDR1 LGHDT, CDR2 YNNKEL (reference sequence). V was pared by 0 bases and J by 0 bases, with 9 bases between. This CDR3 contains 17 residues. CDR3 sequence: CASSQDPGLSGANVLTF. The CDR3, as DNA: TGTGCCAGCAGCCAAGATCCCGGACTCTCTGGGGCCAACGTCCTGACTTTC.